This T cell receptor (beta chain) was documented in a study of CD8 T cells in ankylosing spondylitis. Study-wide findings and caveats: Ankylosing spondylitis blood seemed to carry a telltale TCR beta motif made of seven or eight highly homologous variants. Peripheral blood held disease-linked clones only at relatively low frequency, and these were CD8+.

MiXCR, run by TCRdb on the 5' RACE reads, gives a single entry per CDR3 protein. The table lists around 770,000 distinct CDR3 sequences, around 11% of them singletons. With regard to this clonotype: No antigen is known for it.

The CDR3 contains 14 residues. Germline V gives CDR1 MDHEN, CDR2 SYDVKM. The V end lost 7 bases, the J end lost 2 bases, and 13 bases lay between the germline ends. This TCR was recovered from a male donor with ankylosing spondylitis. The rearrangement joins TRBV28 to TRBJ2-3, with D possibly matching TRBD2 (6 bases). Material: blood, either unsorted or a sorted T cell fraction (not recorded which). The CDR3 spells CASKGAGFTDTQYF. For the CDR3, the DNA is TGTGCCAGCAAGGGAGCGGGTTTCACAGATACGCAGTATTTT.